Sequencing of this T cell receptor beta chain was carried out in a study of cytomegalovirus exposure and HLA in healthy donors. Study-wide points: The dataset shows that most TCR sequences were rare, while some public TCRs occurred in many donors. In a later analysis, V- and J-gene trimming of beta chains associated with a DCLRE1C missense variant, replicated independently.

Only a few counts were recorded for this clone. Its cognate antigen is unknown. Use of 60 Vbeta and 13 Jbeta primers characterized the PCR. Method: immunoSEQ multiplex PCR; TCRdb's copy keeps in-frame clones and lacks some. Among about 170,000 clones listed, approximately 59% were seen once. This CDR3 is built from 14 residues. The germline gives CDR1 SGHTA, CDR2 FQGNSA. Trimming took 7 bases from V and 2 from J; bases not matched to a gene: 7. The rearrangement joins TRBV7-2 to TRBJ2-7; 8 nucleotides line up with TRBD2. Sequencing input: PBMCs. The source of this sequence is a man between 35 and 55 years old in good health and CMV-seronegative. The CDR3 nucleotides read TGTGCCAGCATGTTTAGCGGGAATCCCTACGAGCAGTACTTC. Translating it yields CASMFSGNPYEQYF.